This T cell receptor beta chain comes out of a study of blood T cell repertoires in COVID-19. Study context: Sample material is recorded as cDNA or gDNA derived from T cells, B-cell-depleted T cells, or PBMCs.

This CDR3 is 16 amino acids long. Germline assignment: CDR1 SQVTM and CDR2 ANQGSEA. The V gene end was trimmed by 1 base and the J gene end by 4 bases; junction bases not matched to a gene: 5. TCRdb's copy holds only in-frame clones and misses some; the assay was immunoSEQ multiplex PCR. The sample lists hundreds of thousands of clones; approximately 85% were seen once. The chain couples TRBV29-1 to TRBJ2-2; 11 bases are a match to TRBD2. This TCR was sampled from a human donor in a cohort sampled during active COVID-19. Input material: peripheral blood. As DNA, the CDR3 is TGCAGCGTTGAAGCACTAGCGGGGGTTTCCACCGGGGAGCTGTTTTTT. This encodes CSVEALAGVSTGELFF.